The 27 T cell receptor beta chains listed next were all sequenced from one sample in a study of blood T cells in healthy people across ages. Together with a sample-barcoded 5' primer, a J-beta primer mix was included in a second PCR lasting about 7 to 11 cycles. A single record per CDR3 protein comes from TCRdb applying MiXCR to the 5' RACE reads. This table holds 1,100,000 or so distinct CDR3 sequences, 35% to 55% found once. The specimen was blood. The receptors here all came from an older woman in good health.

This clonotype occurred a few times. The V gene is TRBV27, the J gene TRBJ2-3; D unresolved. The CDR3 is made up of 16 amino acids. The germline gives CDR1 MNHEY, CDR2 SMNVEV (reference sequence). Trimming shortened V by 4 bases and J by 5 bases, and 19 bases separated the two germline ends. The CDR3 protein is CASSSYSAGRRDTQYF. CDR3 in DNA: TGTGCCAGCAGTTCCTATAGTGCAGGCCGAAGAGATACGCAGTATTTT.

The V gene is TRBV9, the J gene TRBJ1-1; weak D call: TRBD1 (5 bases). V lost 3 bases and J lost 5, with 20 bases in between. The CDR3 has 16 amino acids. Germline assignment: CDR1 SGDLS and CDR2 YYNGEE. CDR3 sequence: CASSAIPRGRETEAFF. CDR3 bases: TGTGCCAGCAGCGCCATACCGCGGGGGAGGGAAACTGAAGCTTTCTTT.

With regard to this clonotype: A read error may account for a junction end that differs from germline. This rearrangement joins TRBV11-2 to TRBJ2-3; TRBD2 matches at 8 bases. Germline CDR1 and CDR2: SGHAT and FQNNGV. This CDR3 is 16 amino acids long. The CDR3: CASSPMAGGPTGTQYF. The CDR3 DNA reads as TGTGCCAGCAGCCCCATGGCGGGGGGCCCCACAGGTACGCAGTATTTT.

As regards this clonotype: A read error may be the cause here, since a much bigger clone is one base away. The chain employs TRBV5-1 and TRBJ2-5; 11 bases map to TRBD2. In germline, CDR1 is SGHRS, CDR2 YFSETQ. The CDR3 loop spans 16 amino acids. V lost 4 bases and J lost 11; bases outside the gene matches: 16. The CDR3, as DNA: TGCGCCAGCAGCCCCTTAGCGGGAGGGCCTTACAATGAGCAGTACTTC. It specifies CASSPLAGGPYNEQYF.

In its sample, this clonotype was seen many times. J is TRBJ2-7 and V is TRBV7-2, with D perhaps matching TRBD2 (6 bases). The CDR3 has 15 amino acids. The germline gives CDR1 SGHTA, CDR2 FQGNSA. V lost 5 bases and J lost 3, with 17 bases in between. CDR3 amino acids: CASSPIAVPYYEQYF. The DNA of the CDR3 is TGTGCCAGCAGCCCTATAGCGGTGCCCTACTACGAGCAGTACTTC.

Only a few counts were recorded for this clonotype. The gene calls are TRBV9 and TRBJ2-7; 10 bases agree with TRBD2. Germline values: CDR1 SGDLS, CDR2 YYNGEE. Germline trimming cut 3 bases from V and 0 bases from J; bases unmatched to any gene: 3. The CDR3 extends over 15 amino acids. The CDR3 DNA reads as TGTGCCAGCAGCGCCGGACTAGCGGACTCCTACGAGCAGTACTTC. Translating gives CASSAGLADSYEQYF.

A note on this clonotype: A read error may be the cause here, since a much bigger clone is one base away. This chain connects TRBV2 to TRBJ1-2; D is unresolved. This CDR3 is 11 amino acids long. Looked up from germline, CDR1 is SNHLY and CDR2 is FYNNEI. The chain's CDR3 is CAGSETFSYTF. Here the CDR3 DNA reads TGTGCCGGCAGTGAAACGTTTTCCTACACCTTC.

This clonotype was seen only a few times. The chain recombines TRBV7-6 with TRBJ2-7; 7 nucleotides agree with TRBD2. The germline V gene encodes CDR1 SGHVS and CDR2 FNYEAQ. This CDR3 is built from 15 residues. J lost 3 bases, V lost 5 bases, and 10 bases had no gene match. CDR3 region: CASSPGEGGNYEQYF. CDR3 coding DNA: TGTGCCAGCAGCCCGGGGGAGGGAGGAAACTACGAGCAGTACTTC.

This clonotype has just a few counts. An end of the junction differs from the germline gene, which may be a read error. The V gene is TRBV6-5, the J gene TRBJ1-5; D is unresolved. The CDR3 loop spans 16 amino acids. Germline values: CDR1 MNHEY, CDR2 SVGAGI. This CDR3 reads CVSSSLRPAGNQPQHF. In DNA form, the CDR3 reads TGTGTCAGCAGTTCCCTTAGACCGGCAGGCAATCAGCCCCAGCATTTT.

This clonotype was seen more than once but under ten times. The CDR3: CASSLSRSYTYEQYF. The CDR3 DNA follows: TGTGCCAGCAGCTTAAGTAGGTCATACACCTACGAGCAGTACTTC. This chain joins TRBV7-2 and TRBJ2-7; no firm D call. The CDR3 runs 15 residues. The ends were cut back, 2 bases at V and 2 bases at J, with 13 bases in the middle. Germline V gene data show CDR1 as SGHTA and CDR2 as FQGNSA.

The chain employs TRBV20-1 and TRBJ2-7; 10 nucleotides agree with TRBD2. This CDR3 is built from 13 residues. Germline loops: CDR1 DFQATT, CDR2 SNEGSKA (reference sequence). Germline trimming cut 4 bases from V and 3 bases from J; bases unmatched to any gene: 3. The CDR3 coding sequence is TGCAGTGCTACGACTAGCGGGCTCTACGAGCAGTACTTC. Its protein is CSATTSGLYEQYF.

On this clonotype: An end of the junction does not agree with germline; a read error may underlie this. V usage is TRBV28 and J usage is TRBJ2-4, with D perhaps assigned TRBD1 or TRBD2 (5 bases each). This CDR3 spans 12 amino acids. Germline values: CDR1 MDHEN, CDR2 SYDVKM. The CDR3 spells CASSSEGTGWYF. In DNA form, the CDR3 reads TGTGCCAGTAGTTCAGAGGGGACGGGATGGTACTTC.

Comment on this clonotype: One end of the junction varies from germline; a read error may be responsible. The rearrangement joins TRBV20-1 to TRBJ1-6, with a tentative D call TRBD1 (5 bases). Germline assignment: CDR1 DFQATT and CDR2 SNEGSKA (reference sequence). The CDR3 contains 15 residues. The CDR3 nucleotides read TGCAGTGTTAGAGATGACCAGGGAGGACGATCACCCCTCCACTTT. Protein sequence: CSVRDDQGGRSPLHF.

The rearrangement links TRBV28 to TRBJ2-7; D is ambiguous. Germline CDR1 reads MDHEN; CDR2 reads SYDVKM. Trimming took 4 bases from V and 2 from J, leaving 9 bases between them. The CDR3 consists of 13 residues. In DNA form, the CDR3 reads TGTGCCAGCAGTTGGGCCGGAACCTACGAGCAGTACTTC. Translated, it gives CASSWAGTYEQYF.

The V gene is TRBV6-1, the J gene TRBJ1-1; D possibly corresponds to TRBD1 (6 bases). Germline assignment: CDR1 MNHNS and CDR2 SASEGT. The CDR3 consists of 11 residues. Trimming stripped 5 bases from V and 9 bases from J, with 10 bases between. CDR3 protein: CASSQQGKAFF. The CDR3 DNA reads TGTGCCAGCAGTCAACAGGGAAAAGCTTTCTTT.

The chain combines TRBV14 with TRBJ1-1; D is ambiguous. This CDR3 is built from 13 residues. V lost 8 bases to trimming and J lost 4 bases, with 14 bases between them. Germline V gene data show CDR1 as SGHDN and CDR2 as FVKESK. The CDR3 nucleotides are TGTGCCAGCCGCCTTGGGCTGGGCACTGAAGCTTTCTTT. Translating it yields CASRLGLGTEAFF. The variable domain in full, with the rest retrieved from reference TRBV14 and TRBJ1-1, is EAGVTQFPSHSVIEKGQTVTLRCDPISGHDNLYWYRRVMGKEIKFLLHFVKESKQDESGMPNNRFLAERTGGTYSTLKVQPAELEDSGVYFCASRLGLGTEAFFGQGTRLTVV.

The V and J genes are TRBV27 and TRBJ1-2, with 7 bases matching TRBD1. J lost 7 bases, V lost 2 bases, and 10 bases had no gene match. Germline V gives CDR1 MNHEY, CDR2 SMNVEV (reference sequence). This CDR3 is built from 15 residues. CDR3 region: CASSLTRQGFSGYTF. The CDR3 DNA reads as TGTGCCAGCAGTTTAACACGACAGGGTTTTAGTGGCTACACCTTC.

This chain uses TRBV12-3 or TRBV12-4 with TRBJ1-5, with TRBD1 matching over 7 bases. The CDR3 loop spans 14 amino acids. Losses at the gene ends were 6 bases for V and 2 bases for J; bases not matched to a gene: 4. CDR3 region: CASRGGQGNQPQHF. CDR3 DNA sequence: TGTGCCAGCAGGGGAGGACAGGGCAATCAGCCCCAGCATTTT.

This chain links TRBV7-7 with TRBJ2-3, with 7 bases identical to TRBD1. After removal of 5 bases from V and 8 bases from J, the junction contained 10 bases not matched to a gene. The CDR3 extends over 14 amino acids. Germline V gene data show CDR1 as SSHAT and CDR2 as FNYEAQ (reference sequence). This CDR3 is CASSIRDSVVTQYF. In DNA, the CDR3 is TGTGCCAGCAGCATTAGGGACAGCGTAGTTACGCAGTATTTT.

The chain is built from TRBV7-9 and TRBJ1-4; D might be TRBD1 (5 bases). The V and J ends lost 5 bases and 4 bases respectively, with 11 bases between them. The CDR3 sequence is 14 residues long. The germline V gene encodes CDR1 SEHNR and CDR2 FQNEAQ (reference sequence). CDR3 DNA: TGTGCCAGCAGCGACAGCAGAAATAATGAAAAACTGTTTTTT. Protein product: CASSDSRNNEKLFF.

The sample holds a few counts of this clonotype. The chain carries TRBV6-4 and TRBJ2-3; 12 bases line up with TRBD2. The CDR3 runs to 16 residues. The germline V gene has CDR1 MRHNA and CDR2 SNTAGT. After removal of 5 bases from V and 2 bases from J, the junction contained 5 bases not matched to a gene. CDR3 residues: CASSPLAGGATDTQYF. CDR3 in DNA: TGTGCCAGCAGTCCCCTAGCGGGAGGGGCCACAGATACGCAGTATTTT.

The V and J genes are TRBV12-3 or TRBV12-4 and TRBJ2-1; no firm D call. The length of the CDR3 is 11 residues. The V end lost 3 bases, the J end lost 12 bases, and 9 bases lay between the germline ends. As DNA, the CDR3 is TGTGCCAGCAGTTTTACTAACCTGCAGTTCTTC. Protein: CASSFTNLQFF.

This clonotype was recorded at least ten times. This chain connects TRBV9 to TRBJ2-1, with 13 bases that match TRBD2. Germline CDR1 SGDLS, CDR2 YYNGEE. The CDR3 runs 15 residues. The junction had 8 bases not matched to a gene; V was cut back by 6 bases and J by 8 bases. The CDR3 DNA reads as TGTGCCAGCAAAAGGACTAGCGGGAGTAGCGATGAGCAGTTCTTC. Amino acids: CASKRTSGSSDEQFF.

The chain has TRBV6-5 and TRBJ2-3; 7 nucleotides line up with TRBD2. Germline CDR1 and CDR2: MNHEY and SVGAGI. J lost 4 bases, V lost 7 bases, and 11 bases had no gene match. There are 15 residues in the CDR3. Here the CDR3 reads CASKAGGSVSDTQYF. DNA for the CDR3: TGTGCCAGCAAGGCGGGCGGGAGTGTGTCAGATACGCAGTATTTT.

The DNA of the CDR3 is TGCAGCGCGGGACTAGCGGGAGGGGAGACCCAGTACTTC. The encoded protein is CSAGLAGGETQYF. The V call is TRBV20-1, the J call TRBJ2-5, with 16 bases identical to TRBD2. The CDR3 totals 13 residues. Germline V CDR1 and CDR2: DFQATT, SNEGSKA (reference sequence).

The CDR3 protein is CASSLDEGKVDTQYF. The CDR3 bases are TGCGCCAGCAGCTTGGATGAGGGGAAGGTGGATACGCAGTATTTT. This chain connects TRBV5-1 to TRBJ2-3; D is perhaps TRBD1 or TRBD2 (5 bases each). V lost 0 bases, J lost 6 bases, and 14 bases lay in between. The CDR3 covers 15 residues. Germline V gene data show CDR1 as SGHRS and CDR2 as YFSETQ.

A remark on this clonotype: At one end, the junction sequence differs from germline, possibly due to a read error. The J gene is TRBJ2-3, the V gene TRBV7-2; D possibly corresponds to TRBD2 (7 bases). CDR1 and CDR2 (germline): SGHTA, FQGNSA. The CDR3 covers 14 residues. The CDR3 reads CASRLGGGGRTQYF. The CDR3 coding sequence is TGTGCCAGCCGCTTAGGGGGGGGAGGGCGTACGCAGTATTTT.